This T cell receptor beta chain originates from a study of T cells expressing NK-cell markers. Study-level points and caveats: Also leading the CD3+CD56-NKG2C+ fraction in a few donors were these clonotypes.

UMIs accompanied the 5'RACE template switching by which TCR beta cDNA was made. No DNA is given; TCRdb re-called the 5' RACE reads and lists each CDR3 protein once. In total, the table holds about 430,000 distinct CDR3 sequences. With respect to this clonotype: Antigen: not known.

CDR3 size: 14 residues. Sample: blood T cells: a sorted CD56 or NKG2C T cell subset, CD4+ or CD8+ T cells, or bulk PBMC T cells (not recorded which). This TCR derives from a woman between 50 and 59 years old in good health. This chain connects TRBV12-3 or TRBV12-4 to TRBJ1-3. The CDR3 sequence is CASSPTDGRVTIYF.